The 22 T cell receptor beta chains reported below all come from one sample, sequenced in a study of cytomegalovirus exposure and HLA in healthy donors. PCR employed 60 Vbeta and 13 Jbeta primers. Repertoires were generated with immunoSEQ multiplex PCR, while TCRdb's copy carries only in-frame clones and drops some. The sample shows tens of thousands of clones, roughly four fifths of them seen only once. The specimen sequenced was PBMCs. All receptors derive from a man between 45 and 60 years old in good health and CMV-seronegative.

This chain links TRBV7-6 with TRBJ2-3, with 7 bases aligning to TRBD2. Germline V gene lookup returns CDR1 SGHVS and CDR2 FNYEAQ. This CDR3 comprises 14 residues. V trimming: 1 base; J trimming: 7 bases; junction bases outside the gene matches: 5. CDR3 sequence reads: CASSLVSGPHTQYF. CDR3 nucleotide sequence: TGTGCCAGCAGCTTAGTTAGCGGGCCCCATACGCAGTATTTT.

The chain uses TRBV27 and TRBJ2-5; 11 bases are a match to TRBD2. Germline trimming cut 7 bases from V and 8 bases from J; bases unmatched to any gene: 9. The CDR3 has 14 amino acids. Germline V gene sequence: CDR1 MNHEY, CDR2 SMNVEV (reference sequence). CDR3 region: CASTPLAGGLTQYF. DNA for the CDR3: TGTGCCAGCACTCCCCTAGCGGGGGGCCTTACCCAGTACTTC.

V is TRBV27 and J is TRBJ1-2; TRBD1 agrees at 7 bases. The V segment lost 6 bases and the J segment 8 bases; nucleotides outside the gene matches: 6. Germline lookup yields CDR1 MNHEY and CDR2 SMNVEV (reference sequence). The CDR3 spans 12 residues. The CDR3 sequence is CASSPRGVGYTF. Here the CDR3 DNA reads TGTGCCAGCAGCCCCAGGGGGGTCGGCTACACCTTC.

Here the CDR3 DNA reads TGCGCCAGCAGCTGGGGGGGAACCGGGGAGCTGTTTTTT. Its protein is CASSWGGTGELFF. The chain employs TRBV5-1 and TRBJ2-2; 7 bases are shared with TRBD2. V shed 3 bases and J 5 bases; nucleotides not matched to a gene: 1. CDR1 SGHRS and CDR2 YFSETQ come from the germline V gene. The CDR3 totals 13 residues.

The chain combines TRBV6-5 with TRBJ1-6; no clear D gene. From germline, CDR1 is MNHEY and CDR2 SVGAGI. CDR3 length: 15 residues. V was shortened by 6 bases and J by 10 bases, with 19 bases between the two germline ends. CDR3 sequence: CASRTPRGRESPLHF. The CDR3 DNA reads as TGTGCCAGCAGGACCCCGCGGGGTCGAGAGTCACCCCTCCACTTT.

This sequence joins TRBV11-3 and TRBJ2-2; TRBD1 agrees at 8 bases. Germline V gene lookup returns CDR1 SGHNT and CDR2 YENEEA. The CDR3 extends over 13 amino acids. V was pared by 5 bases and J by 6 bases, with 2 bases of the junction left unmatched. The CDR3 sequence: CASSDRGSGELFF. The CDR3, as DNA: TGTGCCAGCAGCGACAGGGGATCCGGGGAGCTGTTTTTT.

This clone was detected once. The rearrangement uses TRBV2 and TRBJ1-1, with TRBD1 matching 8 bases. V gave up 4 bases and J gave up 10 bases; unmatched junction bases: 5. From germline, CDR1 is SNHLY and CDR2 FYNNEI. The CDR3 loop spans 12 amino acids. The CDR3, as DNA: TGTGCCAGCAGTGTAGAAACAGGGGGAGCTTTCTTT. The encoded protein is CASSVETGGAFF.

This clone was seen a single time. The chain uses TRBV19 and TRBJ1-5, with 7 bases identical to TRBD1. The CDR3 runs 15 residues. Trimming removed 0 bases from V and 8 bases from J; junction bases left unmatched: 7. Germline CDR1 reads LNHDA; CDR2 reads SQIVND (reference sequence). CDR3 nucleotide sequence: TGTGCCAGTAGTATAGAGGCAGGGGGAATAAAGCCCCAGCATTTT. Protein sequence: CASSIEAGGIKPQHF.

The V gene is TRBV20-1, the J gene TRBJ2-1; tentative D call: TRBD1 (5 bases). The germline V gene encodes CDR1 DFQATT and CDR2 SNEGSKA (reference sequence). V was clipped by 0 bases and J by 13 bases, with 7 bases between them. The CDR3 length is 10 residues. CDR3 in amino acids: CSAREGQQFF. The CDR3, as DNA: TGCAGTGCTAGAGAAGGACAACAGTTCTTC.

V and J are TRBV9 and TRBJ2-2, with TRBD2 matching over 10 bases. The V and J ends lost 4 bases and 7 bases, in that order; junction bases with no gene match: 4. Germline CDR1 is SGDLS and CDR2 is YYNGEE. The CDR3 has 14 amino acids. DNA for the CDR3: TGTGCCAGCAGCCCCCGGACTAGCGGCGGGGAGCTGTTTTTT. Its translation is CASSPRTSGGELFF.

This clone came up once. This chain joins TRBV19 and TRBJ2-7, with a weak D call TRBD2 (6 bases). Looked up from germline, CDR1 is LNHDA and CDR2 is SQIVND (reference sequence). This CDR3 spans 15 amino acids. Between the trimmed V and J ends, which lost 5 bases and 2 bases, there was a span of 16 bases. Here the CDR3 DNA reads TGTGCCAGTAGTCCTTCCCGGGACTCAACCTACGAGCAGTACTTC. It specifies CASSPSRDSTYEQYF.

The CDR3 DNA is TGTGCCAGCTCACCAGAGGGACAGGGGCCCTACGAGCAGTACTTC. This translates into CASSPEGQGPYEQYF. The genes are TRBV18 and TRBJ2-7; 10 nucleotides align to TRBD1. The CDR3 has 15 residues. Trimming took 2 bases from V and 2 from J; bases not matched to a gene: 3. From germline, CDR1 is KGHSH and CDR2 LQKENI.

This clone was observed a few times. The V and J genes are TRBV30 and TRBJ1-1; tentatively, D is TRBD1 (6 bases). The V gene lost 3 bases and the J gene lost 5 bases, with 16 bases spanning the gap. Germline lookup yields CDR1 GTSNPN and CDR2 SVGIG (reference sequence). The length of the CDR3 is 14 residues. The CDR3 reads CAWRVTGLSTEAFF. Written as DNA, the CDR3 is TGTGCCTGGAGGGTTACAGGGTTGTCAACTGAAGCTTTCTTT.

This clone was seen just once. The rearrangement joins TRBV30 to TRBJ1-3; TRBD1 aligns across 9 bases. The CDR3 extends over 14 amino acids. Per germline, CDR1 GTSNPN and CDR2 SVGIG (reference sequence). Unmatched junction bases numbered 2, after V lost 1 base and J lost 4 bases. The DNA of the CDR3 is TGTGCCTGGAGTGGGGACAGGGCAGGAAACACCATATATTTT. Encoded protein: CAWSGDRAGNTIYF.

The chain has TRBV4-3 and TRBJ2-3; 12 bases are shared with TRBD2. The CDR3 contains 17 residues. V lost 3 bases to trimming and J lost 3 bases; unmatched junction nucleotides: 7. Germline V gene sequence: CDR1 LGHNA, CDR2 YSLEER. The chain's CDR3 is CASSQWTSGTGTDTQYF. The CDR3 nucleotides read TGCGCCAGCAGCCAGTGGACTAGCGGGACTGGGACAGATACGCAGTATTTT.

CDR3: CASSEYGAGGSPLHF. As DNA, the CDR3 is TGTGCCAGCAGTGAATATGGGGCCGGGGGGTCACCCCTCCACTTT. The chain combines TRBV25-1 with TRBJ1-6, with D tentatively TRBD1 (5 bases). Germline V gene sequence: CDR1 MGHDK, CDR2 SYGVNS. The CDR3 has 15 residues. Deletions cut 0 bases from V and 10 bases from J, with 13 bases between. Full variable domain (rest looked up from reference TRBV25-1 and TRBJ1-6): EADIYQTPRYLVIGTGKKITLECSQTMGHDKMYWYQQDPGMELHLIHYSYGVNSTEKGDLSSESTVSRIRTEHFPLTLESARPSHTSQYLCASSEYGAGGSPLHFGNGTRLTVT.

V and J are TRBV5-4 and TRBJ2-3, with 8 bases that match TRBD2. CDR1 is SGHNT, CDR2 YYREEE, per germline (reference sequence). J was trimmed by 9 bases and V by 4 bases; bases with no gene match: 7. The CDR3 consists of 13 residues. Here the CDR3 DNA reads TGTGCCAGCAGCCCCCAGCGGGAGTTCACGCAGTATTTT. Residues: CASSPQREFTQYF.

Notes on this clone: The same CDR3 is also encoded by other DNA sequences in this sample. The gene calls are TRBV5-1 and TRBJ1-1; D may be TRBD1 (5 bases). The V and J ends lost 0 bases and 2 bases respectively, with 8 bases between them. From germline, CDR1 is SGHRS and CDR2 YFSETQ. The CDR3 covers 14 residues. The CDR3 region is CASSLGQTNTEAFF. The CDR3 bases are TGCGCCAGCAGCTTGGGACAGACCAACACTGAAGCTTTCTTT.

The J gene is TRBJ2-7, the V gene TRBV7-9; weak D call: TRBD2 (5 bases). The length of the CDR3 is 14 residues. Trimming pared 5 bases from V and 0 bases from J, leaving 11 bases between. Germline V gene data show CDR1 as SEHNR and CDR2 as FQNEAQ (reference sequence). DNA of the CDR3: TGTGCCAGCAGCCAGACGGGGAACTCCTACGAGCAGTACTTC. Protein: CASSQTGNSYEQYF.

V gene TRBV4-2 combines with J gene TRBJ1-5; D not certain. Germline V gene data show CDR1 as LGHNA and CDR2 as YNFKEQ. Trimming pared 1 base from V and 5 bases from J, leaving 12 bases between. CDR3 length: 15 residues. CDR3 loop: CASSQVSGFDQPQHF. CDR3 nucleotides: TGTGCCAGCAGCCAAGTAAGCGGGTTCGATCAGCCCCAGCATTTT.

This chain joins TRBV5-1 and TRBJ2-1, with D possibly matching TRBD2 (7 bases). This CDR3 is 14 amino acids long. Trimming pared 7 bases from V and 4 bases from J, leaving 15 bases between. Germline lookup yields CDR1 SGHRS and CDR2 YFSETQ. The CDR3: CASSGGNLYNEQFF. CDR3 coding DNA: TGCGCCAGCTCGGGGGGCAACCTATACAATGAGCAGTTCTTC.

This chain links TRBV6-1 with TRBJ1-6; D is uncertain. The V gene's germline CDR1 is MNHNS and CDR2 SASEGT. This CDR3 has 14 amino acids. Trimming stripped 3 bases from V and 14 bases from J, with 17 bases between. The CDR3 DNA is TGTGCCAGCAGTGACCGGGGTTTCTATGGGACCCTCCACTTT. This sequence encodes CASSDRGFYGTLHF.